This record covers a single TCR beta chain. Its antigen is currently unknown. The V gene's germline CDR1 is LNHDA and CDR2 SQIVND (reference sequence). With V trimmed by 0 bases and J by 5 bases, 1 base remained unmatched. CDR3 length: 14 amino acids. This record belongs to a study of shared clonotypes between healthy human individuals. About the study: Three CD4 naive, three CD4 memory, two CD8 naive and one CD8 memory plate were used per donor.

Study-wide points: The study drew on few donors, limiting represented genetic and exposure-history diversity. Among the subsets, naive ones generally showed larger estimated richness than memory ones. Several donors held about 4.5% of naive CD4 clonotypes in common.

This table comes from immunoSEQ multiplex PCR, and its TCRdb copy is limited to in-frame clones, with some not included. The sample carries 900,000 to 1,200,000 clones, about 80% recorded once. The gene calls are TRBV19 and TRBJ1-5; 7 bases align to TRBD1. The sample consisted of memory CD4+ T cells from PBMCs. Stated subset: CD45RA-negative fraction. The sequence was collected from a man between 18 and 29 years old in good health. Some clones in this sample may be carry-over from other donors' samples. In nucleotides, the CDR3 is TGTGCCAGTAGTATAGAAGGGGGCCATCAGCCCCAGCATTTT. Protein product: CASSIEGGHQPQHF. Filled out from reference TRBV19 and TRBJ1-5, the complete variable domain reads DGGITQSPKYLFRKEGQNVTLSCEQNLNHDAMYWYRQDPGQGLRLIYYSQIVNDFQKGDIAEGYSVSREKKESFPLTVTSAQKNPTAFYLCASSIEGGHQPQHFGDGTRLSIL.